This TCR beta chain was captured in a study of blood T cell repertoires in COVID-19. As for the study in general: The United States, Italy and Spain supplied acute and convalescent COVID-19 samples. The cDNA or gDNA used as material had been derived from T cells, B-cell-depleted T cells, or PBMCs.

TCRdb's copy holds only in-frame clones and misses some; the assay was immunoSEQ multiplex PCR. The sample records more than 300,000 clones, 87% being singletons. The study assigned cohorts using participant-reported clinical history. Either two negative PCRs, clearance, or symptom resolution qualified Cohort 3 donors as recovered. This TCR came from a woman aged 25-40 years who had recovered from COVID-19. The specimen sequenced was PBMCs or T cells enriched from blood (not recorded which).

CDR3 protein: CASRTRGGLGTEAFF. As DNA, the CDR3 is TGTGCCAGCCGCACTCGCGGGGGTCTAGGAACTGAAGCTTTCTTT. V usage is TRBV13 and J usage is TRBJ1-1, with D perhaps TRBD1 (5 bases). The CDR3 covers 15 residues. Germline-derived CDR1 and CDR2 are PRHDT and FYEKMQ (reference sequence). V lost 8 bases and J lost 5, with 21 bases in between.